The 9 T cell receptor beta chains in this list originate from one sample, sequenced in a study of shared clonotypes between healthy human individuals. Using immunoSEQ multiplex PCR, the repertoire was profiled, and TCRdb retains in-frame clones only, with some absent. This sample has about 990,000 clones; about 80% occur once, and the top ten carry roughly 0.55%. Material for sequencing was memory CD4+ T cells from PBMCs. The sample's subset: CD45RA-negative fraction. Receptor source: a man younger than 35 in good health. Some clones in this sample may be carry-over from other donors' samples.

As regards this clone: This specimen includes other DNA sequences encoding the same CDR3. The rearrangement links TRBV18 to TRBJ2-7; D is ambiguous. With 2 bases removed from V and 2 bases from J, the gap between germline ends came to 4 bases. CDR3 length equals 12 residues. Germline V gene data show CDR1 as KGHSH and CDR2 as LQKENI. CDR3 region: CASSPSTYEQYF. The CDR3 region has the DNA TGTGCCAGCTCACCATCAACCTACGAGCAGTACTTC.

The chain carries TRBV27 and TRBJ2-7; 11 bases fit TRBD1. Trimming removed 3 bases from V and 2 bases from J; junction bases left unmatched: 3. CDR3 length: 15 residues. Germline V gives CDR1 MNHEY, CDR2 SMNVEV (reference sequence). The chain's CDR3 is CASSLRDRGAYEQYF. The CDR3 nucleotides are TGTGCCAGCAGTTTGCGGGACAGGGGGGCCTACGAGCAGTACTTC.

The chain has TRBV7-2 and TRBJ1-2, with 8 bases matching TRBD1. Germline lookup yields CDR1 SGHTA and CDR2 FQGNSA. The CDR3 totals 15 residues. The J segment lost 6 bases and the V segment lost 3 bases, leaving 9 bases of the junction unmatched. Here the CDR3 reads CASSLRTGQNHGYTF. As DNA, the CDR3 is TGTGCCAGCAGCTTGAGGACAGGGCAAAATCATGGCTACACCTTC.

The J gene is TRBJ2-2, the V gene TRBV7-2; 7 bases map to TRBD2. This CDR3 is 16 amino acids long. V was clipped by 5 bases and J by 6 bases; unmatched bases: 12. Per germline, CDR1 SGHTA and CDR2 FQGNSA. The chain's CDR3 is CASSPGLRGGAGELFF. The CDR3 region has the DNA TGTGCCAGCAGCCCAGGGTTGCGGGGAGGGGCCGGGGAGCTGTTTTTT.

The V call is TRBV28, the J call TRBJ2-5; 14 nucleotides match TRBD2. V gave up 6 bases and J gave up 2 bases; unmatched junction bases: 14. Germline CDR1 MDHEN, CDR2 SYDVKM. The CDR3 extends over 19 amino acids. Written as DNA, the CDR3 is TGTGCCAGCAGCCTCGGGACTAGCGGGAGCTGGGGTGTACAAGAGACCCAGTACTTC. It translates to CASSLGTSGSWGVQETQYF.

The chain links TRBV4-3 to TRBJ1-2, with a weak D call TRBD1 (5 bases). Trimming removed 0 bases at V and 3 bases at J, with 11 bases between. The CDR3 loop spans 15 amino acids. CDR1 and CDR2 from the germline V gene are LGHNA and YSLEER. CDR3 DNA sequence: TGCGCCAGCAGCCAAGATCACAGGAATTACTATGGCTACACCTTC. This encodes CASSQDHRNYYGYTF.

The CDR3 bases are TGTGCCAGCAGCGCGGGACAGGGCTTGGCCGGCTACACCTTC. Protein product: CASSAGQGLAGYTF. V and J are TRBV5-4 and TRBJ1-2; 9 nucleotides line up with TRBD1. The CDR3 is made up of 14 amino acids. The V segment lost 4 bases and the J segment 8 bases; nucleotides outside the gene matches: 9. Germline assignment: CDR1 SGHNT and CDR2 YYREEE (reference sequence).

The gene calls are TRBV29-1 and TRBJ2-3; TRBD1 agrees at 9 bases. Germline V gives CDR1 SQVTM, CDR2 ANQGSEA. The length of the CDR3 is 13 residues. V dropped 6 bases and J dropped 6; count of bases not matched to a gene: 7. This CDR3 reads CSVQGAGGDTQYF. The DNA for the CDR3 is TGCAGCGTACAGGGGGCGGGTGGTGATACGCAGTATTTT.

V usage is TRBV2 and J usage is TRBJ2-3; TRBD2 is a possible D gene (6 bases). V was clipped by 4 bases and J by 5 bases, with 13 bases between them. Germline V gives CDR1 SNHLY, CDR2 FYNNEI. The length of the CDR3 is 14 residues. The CDR3 DNA sequence: TGTGCCAGCAGTGTAAGCCGGGGAGGAGATACGCAGTATTTT. It translates to CASSVSRGGDTQYF.